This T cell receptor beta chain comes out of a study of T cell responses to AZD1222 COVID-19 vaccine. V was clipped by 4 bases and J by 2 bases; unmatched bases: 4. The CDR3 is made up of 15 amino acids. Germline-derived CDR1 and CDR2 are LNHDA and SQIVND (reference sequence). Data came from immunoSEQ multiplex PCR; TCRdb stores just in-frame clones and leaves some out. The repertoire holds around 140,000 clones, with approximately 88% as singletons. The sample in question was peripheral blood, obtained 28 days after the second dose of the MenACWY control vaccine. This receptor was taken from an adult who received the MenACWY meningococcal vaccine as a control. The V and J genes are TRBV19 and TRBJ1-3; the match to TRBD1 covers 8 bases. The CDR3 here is CASSTAGQAGNTIYF. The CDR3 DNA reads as TGTGCCAGTAGTACCGCGGGACAGGCTGGAAACACCATATATTTT.